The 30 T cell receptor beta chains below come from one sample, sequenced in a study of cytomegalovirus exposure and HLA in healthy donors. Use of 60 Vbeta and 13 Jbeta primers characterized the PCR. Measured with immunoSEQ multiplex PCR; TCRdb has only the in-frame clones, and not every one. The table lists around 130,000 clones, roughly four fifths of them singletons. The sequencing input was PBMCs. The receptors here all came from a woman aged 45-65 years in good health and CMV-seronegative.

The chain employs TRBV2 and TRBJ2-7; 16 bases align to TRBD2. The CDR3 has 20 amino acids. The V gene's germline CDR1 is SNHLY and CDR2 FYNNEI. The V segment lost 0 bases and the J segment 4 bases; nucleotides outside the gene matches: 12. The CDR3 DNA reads TGTGCCAGCAGTGAAGCGCTTCCGGGACTAGCGGGAGGGCGTGATTACGAGCAGTACTTC. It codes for CASSEALPGLAGGRDYEQYF.

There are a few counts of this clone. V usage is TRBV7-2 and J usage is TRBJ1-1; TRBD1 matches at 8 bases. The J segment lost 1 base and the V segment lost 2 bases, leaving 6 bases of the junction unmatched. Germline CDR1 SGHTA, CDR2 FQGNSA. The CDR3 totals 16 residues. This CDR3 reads CASSLPRTGKNTEAFF. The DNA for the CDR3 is TGTGCCAGCAGCTTACCCCGGACAGGGAAGAACACTGAAGCTTTCTTT.

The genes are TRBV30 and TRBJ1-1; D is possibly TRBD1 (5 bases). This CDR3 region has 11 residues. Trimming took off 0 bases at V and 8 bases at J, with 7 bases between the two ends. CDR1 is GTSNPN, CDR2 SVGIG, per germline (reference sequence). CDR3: CAWSVWTEAFF. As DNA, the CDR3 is TGTGCCTGGAGTGTTTGGACAGAAGCTTTCTTT.

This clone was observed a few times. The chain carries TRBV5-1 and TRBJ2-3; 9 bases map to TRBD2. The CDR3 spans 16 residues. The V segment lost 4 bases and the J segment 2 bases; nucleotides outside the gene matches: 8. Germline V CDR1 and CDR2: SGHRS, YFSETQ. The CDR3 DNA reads TGCGCCAGCAGCGGGGAACGGACTAGCGACACAGATACGCAGTATTTT. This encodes CASSGERTSDTDTQYF. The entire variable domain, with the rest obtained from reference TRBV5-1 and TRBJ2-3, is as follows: KAGVTQTPRYLIKTRGQQVTLSCSPISGHRSVSWYQQTPGQGLQFLFEYFSETQRNKGNFPGRFSGRQFSNSRSEMNVSTLELGDSALYLCASSGERTSDTDTQYFGPGTRLTVL.

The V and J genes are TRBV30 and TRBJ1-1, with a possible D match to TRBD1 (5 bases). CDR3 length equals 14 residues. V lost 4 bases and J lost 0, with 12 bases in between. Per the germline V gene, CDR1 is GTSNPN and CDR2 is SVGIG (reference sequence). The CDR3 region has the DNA TGTGCCTGGAATCCGGACACTATGAACACTGAAGCTTTCTTT. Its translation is CAWNPDTMNTEAFF.

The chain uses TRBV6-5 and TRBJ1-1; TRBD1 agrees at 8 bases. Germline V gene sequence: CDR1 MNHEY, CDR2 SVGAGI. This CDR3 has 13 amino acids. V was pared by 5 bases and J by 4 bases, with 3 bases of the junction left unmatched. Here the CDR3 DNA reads TGTGCCAGCAGTCGCGGACAGGGCACTGAAGCTTTCTTT. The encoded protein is CASSRGQGTEAFF.

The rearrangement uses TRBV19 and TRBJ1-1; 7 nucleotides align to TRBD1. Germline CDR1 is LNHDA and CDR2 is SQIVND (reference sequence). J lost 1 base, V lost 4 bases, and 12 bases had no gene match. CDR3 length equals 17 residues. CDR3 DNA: TGTGCCAGTAGTAAGGGGCCTTCAGGGACAGCGAACACTGAAGCTTTCTTT. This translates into CASSKGPSGTANTEAFF. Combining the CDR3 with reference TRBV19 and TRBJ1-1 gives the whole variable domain DGGITQSPKYLFRKEGQNVTLSCEQNLNHDAMYWYRQDPGQGLRLIYYSQIVNDFQKGDIAEGYSVSREKKESFPLTVTSAQKNPTAFYLCASSKGPSGTANTEAFFGQGTRLTVV.

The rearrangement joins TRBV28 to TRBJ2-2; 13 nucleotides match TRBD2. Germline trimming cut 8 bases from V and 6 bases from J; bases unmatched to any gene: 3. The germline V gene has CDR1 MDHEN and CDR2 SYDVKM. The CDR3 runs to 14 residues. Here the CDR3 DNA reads TGTGCCAGCTGGACTAGCGGGAGATCCGGGGAGCTGTTTTTT. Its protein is CASWTSGRSGELFF. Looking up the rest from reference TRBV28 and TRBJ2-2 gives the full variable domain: DVKVTQSSRYLVKRTGEKVFLECVQDMDHENMFWYRQDPGLGLRLIYFSYDVKMKEKGDIPEGYSVSREKKERFSLILESASTNQTSMYLCASWTSGRSGELFFGEGSRLTVL.

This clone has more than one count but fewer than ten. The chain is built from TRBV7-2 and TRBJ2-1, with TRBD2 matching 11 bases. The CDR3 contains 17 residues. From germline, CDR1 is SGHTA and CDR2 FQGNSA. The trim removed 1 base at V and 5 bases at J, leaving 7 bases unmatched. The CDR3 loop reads CASSLGVTSGTHNEQFF. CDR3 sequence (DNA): TGTGCCAGCAGCTTAGGGGTGACTAGCGGGACCCACAATGAGCAGTTCTTC.

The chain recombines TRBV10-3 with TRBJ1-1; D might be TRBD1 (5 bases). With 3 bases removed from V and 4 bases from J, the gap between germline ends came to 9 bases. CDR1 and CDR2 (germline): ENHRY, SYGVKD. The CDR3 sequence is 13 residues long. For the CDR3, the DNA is TGTGCCATCAGTGAAGGGCAGGGCACTGAAGCTTTCTTT. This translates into CAISEGQGTEAFF.

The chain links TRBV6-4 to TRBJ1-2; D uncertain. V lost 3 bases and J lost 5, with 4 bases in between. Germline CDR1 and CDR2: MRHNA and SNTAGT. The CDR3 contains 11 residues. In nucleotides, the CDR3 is TGTGCCAGCAGTGAGACATATGGCTACACCTTC. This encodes CASSETYGYTF.

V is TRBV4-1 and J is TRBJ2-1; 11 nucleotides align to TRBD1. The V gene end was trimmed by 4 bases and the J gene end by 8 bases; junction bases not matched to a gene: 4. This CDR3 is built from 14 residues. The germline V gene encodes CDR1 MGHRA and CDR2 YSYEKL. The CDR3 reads CASSPWDRGDEQFF. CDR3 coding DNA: TGCGCCAGCAGCCCCTGGGACAGGGGGGATGAGCAGTTCTTC.

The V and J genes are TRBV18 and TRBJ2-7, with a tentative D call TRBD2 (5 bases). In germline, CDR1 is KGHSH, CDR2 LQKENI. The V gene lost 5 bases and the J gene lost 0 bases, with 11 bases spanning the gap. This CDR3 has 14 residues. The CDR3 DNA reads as TGTGCCAGCTCAGGGAGCGCCTTCTCCTACGAGCAGTACGTC. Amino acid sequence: CASSGSAFSYEQYV.

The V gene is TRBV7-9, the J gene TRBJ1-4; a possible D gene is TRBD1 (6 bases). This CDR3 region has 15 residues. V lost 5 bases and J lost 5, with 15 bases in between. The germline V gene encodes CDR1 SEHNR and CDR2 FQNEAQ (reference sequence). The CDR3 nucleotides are TGTGCCAGCAGCCCGAGGGGGTTAAAAAATGAAAAACTGTTTTTT. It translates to CASSPRGLKNEKLFF.

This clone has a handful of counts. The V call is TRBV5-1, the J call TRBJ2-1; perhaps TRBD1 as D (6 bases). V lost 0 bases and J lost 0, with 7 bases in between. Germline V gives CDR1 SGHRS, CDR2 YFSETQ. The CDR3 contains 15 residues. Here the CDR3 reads CASSLGTVSYNEQFF. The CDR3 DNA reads TGCGCCAGCAGCTTGGGGACAGTCTCCTACAATGAGCAGTTCTTC. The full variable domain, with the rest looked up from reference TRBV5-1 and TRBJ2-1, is KAGVTQTPRYLIKTRGQQVTLSCSPISGHRSVSWYQQTPGQGLQFLFEYFSETQRNKGNFPGRFSGRQFSNSRSEMNVSTLELGDSALYLCASSLGTVSYNEQFFGPGTRLTVL.

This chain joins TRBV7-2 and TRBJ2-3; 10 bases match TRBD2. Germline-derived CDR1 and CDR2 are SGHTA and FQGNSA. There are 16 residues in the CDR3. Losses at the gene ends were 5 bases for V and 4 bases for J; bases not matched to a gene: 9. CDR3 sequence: CASSPLAGGGADTQYF. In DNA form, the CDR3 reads TGTGCCAGCAGCCCTTTAGCGGGAGGCGGTGCAGATACGCAGTATTTT. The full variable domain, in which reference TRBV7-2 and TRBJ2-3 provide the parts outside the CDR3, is GAGVSQSPSNKVTEKGKDVELRCDPISGHTALYWYRQSLGQGLEFLIYFQGNSAPDKSGLPSDRFSAERTGGSVSTLTIQRTQQEDSAVYLCASSPLAGGGADTQYFGPGTRLTVL.

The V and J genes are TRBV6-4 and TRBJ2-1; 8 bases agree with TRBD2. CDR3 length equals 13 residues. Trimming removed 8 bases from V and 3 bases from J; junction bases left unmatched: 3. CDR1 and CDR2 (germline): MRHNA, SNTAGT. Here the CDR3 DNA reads TGTGCCAGCTCACTAGCGGTCTACAATGAGCAGTTCTTC. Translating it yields CASSLAVYNEQFF.

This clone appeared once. The CDR3: CASSLAENQPQHF. The CDR3 nucleotides read TGTGCCAGCAGCTTAGCAGAAAATCAGCCCCAGCATTTT. The chain has TRBV7-3 and TRBJ1-5; D unclear. The CDR3 is 13 residues long. Looked up from germline, CDR1 is SGHTA and CDR2 is FQGTGA. V was trimmed by 2 bases and J by 4 bases, leaving 6 bases between them.

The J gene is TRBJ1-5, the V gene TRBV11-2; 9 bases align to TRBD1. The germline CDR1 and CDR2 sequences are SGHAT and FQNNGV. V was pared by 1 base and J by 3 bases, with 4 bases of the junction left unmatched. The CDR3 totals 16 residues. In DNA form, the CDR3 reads TGTGCCAGCAGCTTAGGCGGGACAGGGTTCAATCAGCCCCAGCATTTT. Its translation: CASSLGGTGFNQPQHF.

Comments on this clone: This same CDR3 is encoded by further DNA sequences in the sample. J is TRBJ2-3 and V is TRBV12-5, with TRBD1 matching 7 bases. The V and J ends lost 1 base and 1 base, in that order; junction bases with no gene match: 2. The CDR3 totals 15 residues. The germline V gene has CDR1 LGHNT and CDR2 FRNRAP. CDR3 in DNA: TGTGCTAGTGGTTTGGAGACAGGGCGCACAGATACGCAGTATTTT. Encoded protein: CASGLETGRTDTQYF.

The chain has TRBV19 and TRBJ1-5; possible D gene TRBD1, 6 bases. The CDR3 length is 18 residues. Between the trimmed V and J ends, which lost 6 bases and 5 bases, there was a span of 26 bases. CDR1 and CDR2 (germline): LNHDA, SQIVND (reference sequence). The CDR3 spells CASSQPRGTGLRHQPQHF. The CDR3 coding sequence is TGTGCCAGTAGCCAACCGAGGGGCACAGGGTTAAGACATCAGCCCCAGCATTTT. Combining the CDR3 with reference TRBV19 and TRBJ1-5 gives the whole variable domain DGGITQSPKYLFRKEGQNVTLSCEQNLNHDAMYWYRQDPGQGLRLIYYSQIVNDFQKGDIAEGYSVSREKKESFPLTVTSAQKNPTAFYLCASSQPRGTGLRHQPQHFGDGTRLSIL.

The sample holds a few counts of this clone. CDR3 region: CSVEDLGVATNEKLFF. For the CDR3, the DNA is TGCAGCGTTGAAGATCTAGGGGTCGCAACTAATGAAAAACTGTTTTTT. This chain uses TRBV29-1 with TRBJ1-4; perhaps TRBD1 as D (5 bases). CDR3 size: 16 residues. Looked up from germline, CDR1 is SQVTM and CDR2 is ANQGSEA. Trimming shortened V by 0 bases and J by 0 bases, and 11 bases separated the two germline ends.

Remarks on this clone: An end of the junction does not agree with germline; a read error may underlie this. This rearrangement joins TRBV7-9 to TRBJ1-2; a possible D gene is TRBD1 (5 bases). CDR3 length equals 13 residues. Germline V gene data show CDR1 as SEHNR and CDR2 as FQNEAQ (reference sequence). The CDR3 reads CSSSLAHRNGYTF. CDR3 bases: TGTTCCAGCAGCTTAGCCCACAGGAATGGCTACACCTTC.

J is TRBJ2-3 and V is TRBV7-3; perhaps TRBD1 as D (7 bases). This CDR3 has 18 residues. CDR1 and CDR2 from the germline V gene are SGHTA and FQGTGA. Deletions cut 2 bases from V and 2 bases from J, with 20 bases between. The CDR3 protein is CASSLGGTGTVPTDTQYF. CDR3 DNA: TGTGCCAGCAGCTTAGGGGGGACTGGGACAGTTCCCACAGATACGCAGTATTTT.

The CDR3 nucleotides read TGTGCCAGCAGCCAAGCTGGTGTGAGGGAGGGCGAAGGCGATGAGCAGTTCTTC. Its protein is CASSQAGVREGEGDEQFF. J is TRBJ2-1 and V is TRBV4-2; TRBD2 aligns across 7 bases. Germline lookup yields CDR1 LGHNA and CDR2 YNFKEQ. J lost 8 bases, V lost 1 base, and 17 bases had no gene match. The CDR3 is made up of 18 amino acids.

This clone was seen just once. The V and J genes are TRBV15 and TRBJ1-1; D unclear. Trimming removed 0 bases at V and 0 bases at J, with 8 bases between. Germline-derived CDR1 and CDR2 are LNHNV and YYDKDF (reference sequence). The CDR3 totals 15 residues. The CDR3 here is CATSRESGVNTEAFF. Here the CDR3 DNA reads TGTGCCACCAGCAGAGAATCCGGAGTGAACACTGAAGCTTTCTTT. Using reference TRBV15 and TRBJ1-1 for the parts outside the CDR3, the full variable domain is DAMVIQNPRYQVTQFGKPVTLSCSQTLNHNVMYWYQQKSSQAPKLLFHYYDKDFNNEADTPDNFQSRRPNTSFCFLDIRSPGLGDTAMYLCATSRESGVNTEAFFGQGTRLTVV.

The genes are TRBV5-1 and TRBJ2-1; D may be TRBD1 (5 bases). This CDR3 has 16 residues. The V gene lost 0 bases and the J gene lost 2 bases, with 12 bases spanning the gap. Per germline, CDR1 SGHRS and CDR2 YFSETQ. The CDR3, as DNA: TGCGCCAGCAGCTTGGAGTCAGGGCGAACCTACAATGAGCAGTTCTTC. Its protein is CASSLESGRTYNEQFF.

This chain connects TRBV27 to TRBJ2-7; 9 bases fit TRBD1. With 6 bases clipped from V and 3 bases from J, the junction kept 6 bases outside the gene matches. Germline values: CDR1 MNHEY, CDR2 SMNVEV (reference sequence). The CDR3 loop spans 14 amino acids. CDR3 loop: CASRKQGAGYEQYV. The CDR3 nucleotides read TGTGCCAGCAGAAAACAGGGGGCCGGCTACGAGCAGTACGTC.

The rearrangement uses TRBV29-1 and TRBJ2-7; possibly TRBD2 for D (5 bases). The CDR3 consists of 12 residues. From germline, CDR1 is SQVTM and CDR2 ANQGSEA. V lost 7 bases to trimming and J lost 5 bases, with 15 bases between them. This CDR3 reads CSAKSPRDEQYF. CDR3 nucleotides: TGCAGCGCCAAGAGCCCGAGGGACGAGCAGTACTTC.

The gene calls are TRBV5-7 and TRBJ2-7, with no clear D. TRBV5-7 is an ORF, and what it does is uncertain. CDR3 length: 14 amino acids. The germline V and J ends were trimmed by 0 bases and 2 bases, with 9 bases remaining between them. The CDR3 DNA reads TGTGCCAGCAGCTTGGTTCTTAGCCCCTACGAGCAGTACTTC. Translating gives CASSLVLSPYEQYF.